This T cell receptor beta chain was obtained from a study of shared clonotypes between healthy human individuals. The overall study: Contributing individuals were a couple of females and a few males aged 18 to 49.

In regard to this clone: The same CDR3 can be traced to other DNA sequences in this sample.

V was cut by 2 bases and J by 1 base, with 0 bases left in between. The germline CDR1 and CDR2 sequences are SNHLY and FYNNEI. This CDR3 is built from 12 residues. Profiling relied on immunoSEQ multiplex PCR, and the TCRdb table lists in-frame clones only, not all of them. The sample records about 490,000 clones, approximately 79% being singletons. The specimen sequenced was PBMCs. The V call is TRBV2, the J call TRBJ1-3; D unclear. The clonotype comes from a woman in her 40s in good health. Some clones in this sample may be carry-over from other donors' samples. The CDR3 coding sequence is TGTGCCAGCAGTGAATCTGGAAACACCATATATTTT. Translation gives CASSESGNTIYF.